Each of the 20 T cell receptor beta chains below was sequenced from the same sample in a study of T cells in Graves' hyperthyroidism and ophthalmopathy. The investigators amplified TCR beta CDR3 regions from RNA transcripts. First-round RT-PCR of the TCR CDR3 relied on the HTBI primer set. One entry per CDR3 protein, called by TCRdb with MiXCR from the multiplex PCR reads. The table shows about 420,000 distinct CDR3 sequences, with approximately 14% occurring only once. The specimen was blood. Source of these receptors: a woman younger than 30 with Graves' hyperthyroidism.

This clonotype was observed a handful of times. The chain has TRBV5-4 and TRBJ2-1; the match to TRBD1 covers 7 bases. The CDR3 contains 15 residues. CDR1 SGHNT and CDR2 YYREEE come from the germline V gene (reference sequence). J lost 2 bases, V lost 5 bases, and 7 bases had no gene match. The CDR3 here is CASSYPGQPYNEQFF. CDR3 coding DNA: TGTGCCAGCAGTTACCCGGGACAGCCCTACAATGAGCAGTTCTTC. The complete variable domain, with remaining parts taken from reference TRBV5-4 and TRBJ2-1, reads ETGVTQSPTHLIKTRGQQVTLRCSSQSGHNTVSWYQQALGQGPQFIFQYYREEENGRGNFPPRFSGLQFPNYSSELNVNALELDDSALYLCASSYPGQPYNEQFFGPGTRLTVL.

V gene TRBV5-1 combines with J gene TRBJ2-2; the D gene could be TRBD1 or TRBD2 (5 bases each). V lost 4 bases and J lost 6, with 19 bases in between. The V gene's germline CDR1 is SGHRS and CDR2 YFSETQ. There are 16 residues in the CDR3. The CDR3 reads CASSPGRTLGAGELFF. Here the CDR3 DNA reads TGCGCCAGCAGCCCTGGACGGACCTTGGGGGCCGGGGAGCTGTTTTTT.

In its sample, this clonotype was seen many times. The chain employs TRBV6-1 and TRBJ2-5, with TRBD2 as a possible D gene (6 bases). The CDR3 runs to 14 residues. Germline V gene lookup returns CDR1 MNHNS and CDR2 SASEGT. V was pared by 5 bases and J by 2 bases, with 12 bases between. The CDR3 nucleotides read TGTGCCAGCAGTTCCCTCGGGACTCAAGAGACCCAGTACTTC. Translation: CASSSLGTQETQYF.

Many counts were recorded for this clonotype. The J gene is TRBJ2-7, the V gene TRBV28, with a weak D call TRBD2 (6 bases). CDR3 length: 16 residues. Trimming removed 1 base from V and 0 bases from J, with 13 bases in between. Looked up from germline, CDR1 is MDHEN and CDR2 is SYDVKM. Here the CDR3 DNA reads TGTGCCAGCAGTTTATCTAGCACTAGCAACTCCTACGAGCAGTACTTC. Translated, it gives CASSLSSTSNSYEQYF.

This clonotype was observed many times. This chain joins TRBV12-3 or TRBV12-4 and TRBJ1-2; maybe TRBD1 (5 bases). With 3 bases removed from V and 8 bases from J, the gap between germline ends came to 19 bases. The CDR3 length is 15 residues. CDR3 in DNA: TGTGCCAGCAGTTTGGCGGGACCGTCCGGGTACGGCTACACCTTC. It yields the protein CASSLAGPSGYGYTF.

This clonotype was picked up many times. The V and J genes are TRBV6-1 and TRBJ1-2; D is unresolved. CDR1 is MNHNS, CDR2 SASEGT, per germline. The CDR3 covers 12 residues. Trimming cost V 7 bases and J 5 bases, with 11 bases left between them. In DNA form, the CDR3 reads TGTGCCAGCACCGTACCCGGTTATGGCTACACCTTC. Encoded protein: CASTVPGYGYTF.

V and J are TRBV7-6 and TRBJ1-1; D is possibly TRBD1 (6 bases). This CDR3 has 17 amino acids. Germline V gene data show CDR1 as SGHVS and CDR2 as FNYEAQ. With 3 bases removed from V and 5 bases from J, the gap between germline ends came to 22 bases. The CDR3: CASSFEPGVRGETEAFF. CDR3 nucleotides: TGTGCCAGCAGCTTTGAACCCGGTGTCAGGGGCGAAACTGAAGCTTTCTTT.

This chain connects TRBV9 to TRBJ2-2, with D tentatively TRBD2 (5 bases). Trimming cost V 0 bases and J 0 bases, with 6 bases left between them. The CDR3 has 15 residues. Germline CDR1 and CDR2: SGDLS and YYNGEE. CDR3 in amino acids: CASSVVGTNTGELFF. The CDR3 DNA reads as TGTGCCAGCAGCGTAGTCGGGACGAACACCGGGGAGCTGTTTTTT. The full variable domain, with the rest looked up from reference TRBV9 and TRBJ2-2, is DSGVTQTPKHLITATGQRVTLRCSPRSGDLSVYWYQQSLDQGLQFLIQYYNGEERAKGNILERFSAQQFPDLHSELNLSSLELGDSALYFCASSVVGTNTGELFFGEGSRLTVL.

This clonotype was seen ten or more times. The chain joins TRBV6-2 or TRBV6-3 to TRBJ1-2; D remains unclear. This CDR3 is built from 13 residues. Germline V gives CDR1 MNHEY, CDR2 SVGEGT. V lost 2 bases and J 2 bases, leaving 6 bases between the germline ends. CDR3 nucleotides: TGTGCCAGCAGTTACGGTGGAAACTATGGCTACACCTTC. Its protein product is CASSYGGNYGYTF.

The rearrangement uses TRBV30 and TRBJ1-5; D possibly corresponds to TRBD1 (5 bases). V lost 0 bases, J lost 6 bases, and 12 bases lay in between. CDR1 and CDR2 (germline): GTSNPN, SVGIG (reference sequence). This CDR3 contains 14 residues. CDR3 bases: TGTGCCTGGAGTGTACAGTTGGGGGGTCAGCCCCAGCATTTT. Amino acids: CAWSVQLGGQPQHF. Filled out from reference TRBV30 and TRBJ1-5, the complete variable domain reads SQTIHQWPATLVQPVGSPLSLECTVEGTSNPNLYWYRQAAGRGLQLLFYSVGIGQISSEVPQNLSASRPQDRQFILSSKKLLLSDSGFYLCAWSVQLGGQPQHFGDGTRLSIL.

At least ten counts were recorded for this clonotype. The V gene is TRBV6-5, the J gene TRBJ2-5; 7 positions match TRBD1. The germline CDR1 and CDR2 sequences are MNHEY and SVGAGI. The CDR3 is 16 amino acids. V was clipped by 2 bases and J by 2 bases; unmatched bases: 8. CDR3 in DNA: TGTGCCAGCAGTTACCGCACAGGGGATCAACAAGAGACCCAGTACTTC. Its translation: CASSYRTGDQQETQYF.

This clonotype occurred many times. The rearrangement uses TRBV20-1 and TRBJ2-1, with 12 positions matching TRBD1. CDR3 length: 14 residues. CDR1 is DFQATT, CDR2 SNEGSKA, per germline (reference sequence). With V trimmed by 3 bases and J by 5 bases, 2 bases remained unmatched. The CDR3 nucleotides read TGCAGTGCTAGCGGGACAGGGGGCAACAATGAGCAGTTCTTC. Its translation: CSASGTGGNNEQFF.

The chain links TRBV3-2 to TRBJ2-4; TRBD1 is taken as the D call from the table, unchecked against the DNA. TRBV3-2 is a pseudogene. The CDR3 consists of 21 residues. The CDR3 sequence: CASSHHGRDRGSERAKNIQYF. The CDR3 nucleotides read TGTGCCAGCAGCCACCACGGGAGGGACAGGGGTTCGGAGCGAGCCAAAAACATTCAGTACTTC.

Only a few counts were recorded for this clonotype. The J gene is TRBJ1-3, the V gene TRBV12-3 or TRBV12-4; D perhaps matches TRBD1 (5 bases). V was pared by 4 bases and J by 0 bases, with 10 bases between. CDR3 length: 15 residues. The CDR3 region is CASSSLRGSGNTIYF. The CDR3 region has the DNA TGTGCCAGCAGTTCCCTGAGGGGCTCTGGAAACACCATATATTTT.

The J gene is TRBJ2-2, the V gene TRBV29-1, with D perhaps given as TRBD1 or TRBD2 (5 bases each). The CDR3 covers 14 residues. Trimming cost V 6 bases and J 5 bases, with 16 bases left between them. Germline V gives CDR1 SQVTM, CDR2 ANQGSEA. CDR3 in amino acids: CSVLDGTVTGELFF. The CDR3 DNA is TGCAGCGTGCTCGATGGGACGGTTACCGGGGAGCTGTTTTTT.

This clonotype was seen ten or more times. The chain is built from TRBV20-1 and TRBJ1-2; TRBD1 is a possible D gene (5 bases). Germline values: CDR1 DFQATT, CDR2 SNEGSKA (reference sequence). This CDR3 region has 13 residues. The germline V and J ends were trimmed by 0 bases and 5 bases, with 10 bases remaining between them. Here the CDR3 reads CSARDMGVYGYTF. In DNA form, the CDR3 reads TGCAGTGCTAGAGATATGGGGGTTTATGGCTACACCTTC.

This clonotype was counted at least ten times. This sequence joins TRBV7-2 and TRBJ2-5, with D unresolved. Trimming took 3 bases from V and 2 from J, leaving 13 bases between them. This CDR3 contains 15 residues. CDR1 is SGHTA and CDR2 is FQGNSA in the germline V gene. The CDR3 DNA reads as TGTGCCAGCAGCTTGGCGGTTGGCAGACAAGAGACCCAGTACTTC. Encoded protein: CASSLAVGRQETQYF.

This clonotype was counted ten times or more. The genes are TRBV12-3 or TRBV12-4 and TRBJ2-7; 11 bases are shared with TRBD2. The CDR3 runs 13 residues. With 6 bases clipped from V and 2 bases from J, the junction kept 0 bases outside the gene matches. CDR3 amino acids: CASRTSGTYEQYF. In nucleotides, the CDR3 is TGTGCCAGCAGGACTAGCGGGACCTACGAGCAGTACTTC.

The CDR3 spells CASSLRVGQGVVGELFF. CDR3 nucleotides: TGTGCCAGCAGCTTACGAGTTGGACAGGGTGTAGTCGGGGAGCTGTTTTTT. This chain connects TRBV7-9 to TRBJ2-2; TRBD1 matches at 8 bases. The germline CDR1 and CDR2 sequences are SEHNR and FQNEAQ (reference sequence). The junction had 12 bases not matched to a gene; V was cut back by 2 bases and J by 7 bases. CDR3 length equals 17 residues.

This clonotype was seen ten or more times. This sequence joins TRBV3-1 and TRBJ2-3; D is undetermined. The CDR3 consists of 16 residues. In germline, CDR1 is LGHDT, CDR2 YNNKEL (reference sequence). The ends were cut back, 4 bases at V and 0 bases at J, with 14 bases in the middle. CDR3 in amino acids: CASSLNLGGSTDTQYF. The CDR3 nucleotides are TGTGCCAGCAGCCTAAATTTAGGCGGTAGCACAGATACGCAGTATTTT.